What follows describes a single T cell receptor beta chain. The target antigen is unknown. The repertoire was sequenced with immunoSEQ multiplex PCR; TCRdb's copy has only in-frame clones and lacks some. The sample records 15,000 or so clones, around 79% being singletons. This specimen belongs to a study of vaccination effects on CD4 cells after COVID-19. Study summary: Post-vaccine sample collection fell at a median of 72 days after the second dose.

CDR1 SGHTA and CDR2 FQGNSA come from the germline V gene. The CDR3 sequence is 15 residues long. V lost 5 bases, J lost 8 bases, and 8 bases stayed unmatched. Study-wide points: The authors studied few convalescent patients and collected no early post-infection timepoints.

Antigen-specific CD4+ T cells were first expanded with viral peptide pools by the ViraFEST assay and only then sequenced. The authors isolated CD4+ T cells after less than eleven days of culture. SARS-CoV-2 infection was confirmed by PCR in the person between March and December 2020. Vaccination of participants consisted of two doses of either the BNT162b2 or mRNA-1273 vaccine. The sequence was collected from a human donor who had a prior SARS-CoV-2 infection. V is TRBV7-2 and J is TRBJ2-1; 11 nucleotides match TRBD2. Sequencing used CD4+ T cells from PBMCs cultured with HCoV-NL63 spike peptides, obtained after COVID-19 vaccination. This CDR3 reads CASSQPSGGIYEQFF. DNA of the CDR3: TGTGCCAGCAGCCAACCTAGCGGGGGGATCTATGAGCAGTTCTTC. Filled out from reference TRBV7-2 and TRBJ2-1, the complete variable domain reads GAGVSQSPSNKVTEKGKDVELRCDPISGHTALYWYRQSLGQGLEFLIYFQGNSAPDKSGLPSDRFSAERTGGSVSTLTIQRTQQEDSAVYLCASSQPSGGIYEQFFGPGTRLTVL.